This note documents a single TCR beta chain sequence. The antigen remains unidentified. This sample was included in a study of cytomegalovirus exposure and HLA in healthy donors. Overall study results and limits: It was confirmed in vitro that a few of the CMV-associated chains were specific for CMV antigens.

Donors likely had unrecorded immune exposures despite being nominally healthy when sampled. In the PCR, 60 Vbeta and 13 Jbeta primers were used. TCRdb's table, derived via immunoSEQ multiplex PCR, lists solely in-frame clones and lacks some. Here the sample spans about 150,000 clones, roughly 73% being singletons. The sample was PBMCs. This sequence was found in a man younger than 35 in good health and CMV-seropositive.

Here the CDR3 reads CASSFLVGGGEKLFF. CDR3 nucleotides: TGTGCCAGCAGCTTTTTAGTAGGGGGTGGTGAAAAACTGTTTTTT. V is TRBV7-2 and J is TRBJ1-4, with a tentative D call TRBD1 (6 bases). The germline V gene encodes CDR1 SGHTA and CDR2 FQGNSA. The germline V and J ends were trimmed by 3 bases and 7 bases, with 15 bases remaining between them. CDR3 size: 15 residues.